The sequence of this TCR beta chain was determined in a study of T cell repertoires in cytomegalovirus infection (dated by TCRdb to between 2018 and 2021). Concerning the study at large: Peptide stimulations targeted recently identified HLA-C-restricted CMV epitopes, whose presentation resists viral immunomodulation, together with well-studied HLA-B-restricted epitopes. The HLA type of each donor mattered for the analysis, because public TCR beta signatures pointed to carriage of CMV infection along with the matching HLA type.

After removal of 2 bases from V and 5 bases from J, the junction retains 4 bases not matched to a gene. The germline V gene provides CDR1 SGHTA and CDR2 FQGNSA. Taken from cysteine to phenylalanine, the CDR3 has 14 residues. The sequence is cut down to CDR3 DNA, 42 bases in frame from base 1. The full study reports these points: The ex vivo response was dominated by HLA-C-restricted CMV-specific TCR beta clonotypes, which also provided the single most frequent clonotype in two of eight donors. In both this cohort and an independent roughly 400-donor cohort, the cumulative frequency of public TCR beta family members distinguished carriers of CMV infection plus the relevant HLA type.

The sample was run on an Illumina HiSeq 1500. TCRdb applied fastp at Q25 and MiXCR to the public reads, then kept only in-frame beta chains. Each entry merges the rows of one CDR3 protein and shows their most common DNA and genes. This sample is represented by 900,000 to 950,000 distinct CDR3 sequences; about a third of them were singletons. The ten largest make up about 14% of the sample. The sample's treatment or condition, from its label and the paper: in vitro stimulation with specific CMV peptide epitopes to enrich CMV-specific T cells. With regard to this clonotype: Its binding antigen is unknown. No base quality values were provided; no much bigger clone lies one nucleotide off.

The source was cultured CD8+ T cells from PBMCs, collected from culture after CMV antigen stimulation. In this chain, TRBV7-2 is recombined with TRBJ2-3; TRBD2 agrees with 7 junctional bases. The source is a human donor in good health (CMV status not recorded). Some clones in this sample may be carry-over from other donors' samples. The CDR3 region: CASSLMGGRDTQYF. The DNA is as follows: TGTGCCAGCAGCTTAATGGGGGGGAGAGATACGCAGTATTTT.